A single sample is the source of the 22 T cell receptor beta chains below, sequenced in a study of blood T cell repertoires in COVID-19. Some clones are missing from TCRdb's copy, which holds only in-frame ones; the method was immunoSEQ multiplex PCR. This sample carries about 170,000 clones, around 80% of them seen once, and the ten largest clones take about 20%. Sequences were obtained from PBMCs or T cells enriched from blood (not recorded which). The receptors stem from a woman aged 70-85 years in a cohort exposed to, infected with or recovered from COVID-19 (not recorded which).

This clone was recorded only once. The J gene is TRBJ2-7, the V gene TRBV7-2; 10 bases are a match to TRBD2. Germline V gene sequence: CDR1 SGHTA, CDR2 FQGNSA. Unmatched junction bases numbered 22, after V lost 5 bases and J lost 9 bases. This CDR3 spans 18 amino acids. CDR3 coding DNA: TGTGCCAGCAGCCAAGACCCCCCGCTAGCGGGAGCCCGTTTTGTGCAGTACTTC. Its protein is CASSQDPPLAGARFVQYF.

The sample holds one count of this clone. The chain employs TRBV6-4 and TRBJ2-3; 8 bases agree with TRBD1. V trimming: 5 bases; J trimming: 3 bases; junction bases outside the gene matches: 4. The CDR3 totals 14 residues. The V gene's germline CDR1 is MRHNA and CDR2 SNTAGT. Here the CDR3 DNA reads TGTGCCAGCAGTATCACAGGGGGGACAGATACGCAGTATTTT. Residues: CASSITGGTDTQYF.

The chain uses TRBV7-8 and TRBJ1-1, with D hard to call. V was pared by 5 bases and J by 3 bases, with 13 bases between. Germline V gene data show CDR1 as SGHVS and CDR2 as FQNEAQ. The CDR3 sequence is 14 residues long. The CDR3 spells CASSAQVGYTEAFF. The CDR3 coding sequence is TGTGCCAGCAGCGCCCAGGTTGGGTACACTGAAGCTTTCTTT.

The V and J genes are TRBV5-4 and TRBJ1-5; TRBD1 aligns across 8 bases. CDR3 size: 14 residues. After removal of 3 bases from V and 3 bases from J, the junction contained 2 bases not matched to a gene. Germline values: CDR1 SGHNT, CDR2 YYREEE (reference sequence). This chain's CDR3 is CASSSDRVNQPQHF. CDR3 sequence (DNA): TGTGCCAGCAGCTCGGACAGGGTCAATCAGCCCCAGCATTTT.

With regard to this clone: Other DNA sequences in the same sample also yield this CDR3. Written as DNA, the CDR3 is TGTGCCAGCAGCTTAACAGGGACAGATACGCAGTATTTT. This gives the protein CASSLTGTDTQYF. V is TRBV7-9 and J is TRBJ2-3; a weak D match, TRBD1 (6 bases). From germline, CDR1 is SEHNR and CDR2 FQNEAQ (reference sequence). The CDR3 runs to 13 residues. Trimming left V 2 bases short and J 3 bases short, with 6 bases between.

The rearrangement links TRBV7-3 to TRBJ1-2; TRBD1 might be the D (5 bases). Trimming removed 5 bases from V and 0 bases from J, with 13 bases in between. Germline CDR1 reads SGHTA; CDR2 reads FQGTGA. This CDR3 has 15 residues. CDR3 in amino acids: CASSPSGGANYGYTF. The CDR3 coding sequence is TGTGCCAGCAGCCCCAGCGGGGGAGCTAACTATGGCTACACCTTC. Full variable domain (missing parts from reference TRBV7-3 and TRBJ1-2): GAGVSQTPSNKVTEKGKYVELRCDPISGHTALYWYRQSLGQGPEFLIYFQGTGAADDSGLPNDRFFAVRPEGSVSTLKIQRTERGDSAVYLCASSPSGGANYGYTFGSGTRLTVV.

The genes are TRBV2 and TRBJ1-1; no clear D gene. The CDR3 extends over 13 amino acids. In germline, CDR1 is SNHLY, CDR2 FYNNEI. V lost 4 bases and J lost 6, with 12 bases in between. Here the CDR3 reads CASSVNSGSEAFF. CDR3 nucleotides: TGTGCCAGCAGTGTCAATTCGGGTTCTGAAGCTTTCTTT.

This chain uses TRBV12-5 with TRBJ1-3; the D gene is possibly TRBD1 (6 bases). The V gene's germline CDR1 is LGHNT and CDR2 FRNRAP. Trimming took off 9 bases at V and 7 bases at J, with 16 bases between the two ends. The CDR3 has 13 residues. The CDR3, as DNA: TGTGCTAGCTCCAGACAGGAGAGGAACACCATATATTTT. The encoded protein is CASSRQERNTIYF.

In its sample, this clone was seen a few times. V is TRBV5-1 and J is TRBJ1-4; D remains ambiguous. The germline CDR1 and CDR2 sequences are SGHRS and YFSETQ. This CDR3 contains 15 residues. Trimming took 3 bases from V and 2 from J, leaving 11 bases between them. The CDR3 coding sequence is TGCGCCAGCAGCTCAACCTCCGGGACTAATGAAAAACTGTTTTTT. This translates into CASSSTSGTNEKLFF.

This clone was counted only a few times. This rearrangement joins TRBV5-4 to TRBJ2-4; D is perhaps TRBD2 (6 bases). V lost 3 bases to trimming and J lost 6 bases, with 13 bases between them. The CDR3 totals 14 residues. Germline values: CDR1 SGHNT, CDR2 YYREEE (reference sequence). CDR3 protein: CASSSSSVGNIQYF. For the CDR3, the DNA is TGTGCCAGCAGCTCCTCTAGCGTTGGAAACATTCAGTACTTC.

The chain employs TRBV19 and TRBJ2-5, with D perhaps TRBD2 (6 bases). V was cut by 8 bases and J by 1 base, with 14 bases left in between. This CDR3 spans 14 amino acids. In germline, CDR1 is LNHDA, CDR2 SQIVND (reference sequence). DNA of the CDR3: TGTGCCAGTGGCCCCGGCGGGGTCCAAGAGACCCAGTACTTC. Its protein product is CASGPGGVQETQYF.

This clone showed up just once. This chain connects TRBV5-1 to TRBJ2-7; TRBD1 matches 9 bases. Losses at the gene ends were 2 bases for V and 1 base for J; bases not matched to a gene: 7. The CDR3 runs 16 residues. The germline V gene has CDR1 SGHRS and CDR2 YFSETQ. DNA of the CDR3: TGCGCCAGCAGCTTTGATAGGACAGGGGTTTCCTACGAGCAGTACTTC. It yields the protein CASSFDRTGVSYEQYF.

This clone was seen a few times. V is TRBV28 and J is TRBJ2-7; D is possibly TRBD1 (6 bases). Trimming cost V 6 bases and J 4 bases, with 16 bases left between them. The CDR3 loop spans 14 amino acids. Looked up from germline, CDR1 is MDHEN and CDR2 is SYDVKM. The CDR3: CASRSTGPAYEQYF. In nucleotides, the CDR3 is TGTGCCAGCAGGTCGACAGGACCAGCGTACGAGCAGTACTTC. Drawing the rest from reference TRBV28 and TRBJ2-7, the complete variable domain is DVKVTQSSRYLVKRTGEKVFLECVQDMDHENMFWYRQDPGLGLRLIYFSYDVKMKEKGDIPEGYSVSREKKERFSLILESASTNQTSMYLCASRSTGPAYEQYFGPGTRLTVT.

The CDR3 reads CASSLFESTEAFF. CDR3 DNA sequence: TGTGCCAGCAGTTTATTTGAGAGCACTGAAGCTTTCTTT. The genes are TRBV12-3 or TRBV12-4 and TRBJ1-1; no firm D call. This CDR3 comprises 13 residues. With 2 bases removed from V and 4 bases from J, the gap between germline ends came to 8 bases.

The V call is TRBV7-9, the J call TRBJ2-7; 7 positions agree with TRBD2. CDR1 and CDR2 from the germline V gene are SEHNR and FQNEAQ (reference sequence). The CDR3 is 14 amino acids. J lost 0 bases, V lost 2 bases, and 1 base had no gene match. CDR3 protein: CASSLREASYEQYF. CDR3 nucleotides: TGTGCCAGCAGCTTACGGGAGGCCTCCTACGAGCAGTACTTC.

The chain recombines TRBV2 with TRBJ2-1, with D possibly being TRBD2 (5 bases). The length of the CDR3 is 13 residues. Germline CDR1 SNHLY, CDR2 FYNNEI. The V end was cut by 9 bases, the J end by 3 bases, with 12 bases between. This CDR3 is CASQRWDYNEQFF. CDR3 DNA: TGTGCCAGTCAGCGGTGGGACTACAATGAGCAGTTCTTC.

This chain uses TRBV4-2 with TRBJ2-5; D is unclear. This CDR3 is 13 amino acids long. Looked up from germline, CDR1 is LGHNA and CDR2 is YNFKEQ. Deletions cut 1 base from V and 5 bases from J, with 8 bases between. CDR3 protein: CASSQVSEETQYF. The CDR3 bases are TGTGCCAGCAGCCAAGTCTCTGAGGAGACCCAGTACTTC.

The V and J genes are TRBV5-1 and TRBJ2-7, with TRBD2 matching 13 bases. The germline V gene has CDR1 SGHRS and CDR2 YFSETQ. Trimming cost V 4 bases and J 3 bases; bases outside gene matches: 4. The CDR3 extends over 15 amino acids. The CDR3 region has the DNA TGCGCCAGCAGCCCGCGGACTAGCGGGGGCTACGAGCAGTACTTC. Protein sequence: CASSPRTSGGYEQYF.

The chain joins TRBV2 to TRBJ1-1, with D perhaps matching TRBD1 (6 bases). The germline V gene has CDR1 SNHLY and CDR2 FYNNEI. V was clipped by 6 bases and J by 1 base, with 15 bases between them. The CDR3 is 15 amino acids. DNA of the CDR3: TGTGCCAGCAGAAGGGAGGGGGGAAGGAACACTGAAGCTTTCTTT. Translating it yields CASRREGGRNTEAFF.

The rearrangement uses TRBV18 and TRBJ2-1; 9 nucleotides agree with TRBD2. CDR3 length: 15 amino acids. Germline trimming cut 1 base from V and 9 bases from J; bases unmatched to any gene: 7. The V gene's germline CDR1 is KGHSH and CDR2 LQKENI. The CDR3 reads CASSPLSASGVEQFF. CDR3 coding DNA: TGTGCCAGCTCACCACTCTCCGCTAGCGGGGTTGAGCAGTTCTTC.

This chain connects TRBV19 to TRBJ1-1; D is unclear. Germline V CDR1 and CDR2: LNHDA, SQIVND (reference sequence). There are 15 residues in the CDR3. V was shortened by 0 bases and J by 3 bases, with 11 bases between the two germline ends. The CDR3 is CASSIDHWRDTEAFF. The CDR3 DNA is TGTGCCAGTAGTATAGACCATTGGAGGGACACTGAAGCTTTCTTT.

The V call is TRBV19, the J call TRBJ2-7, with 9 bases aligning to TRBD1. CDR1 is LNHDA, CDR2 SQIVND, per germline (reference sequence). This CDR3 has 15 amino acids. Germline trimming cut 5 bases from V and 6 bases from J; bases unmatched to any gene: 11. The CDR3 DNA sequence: TGTGCCAGTAGTCCTCCGGGACAGGGCTCGGCCGAGCAGTACTTC. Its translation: CASSPPGQGSAEQYF.